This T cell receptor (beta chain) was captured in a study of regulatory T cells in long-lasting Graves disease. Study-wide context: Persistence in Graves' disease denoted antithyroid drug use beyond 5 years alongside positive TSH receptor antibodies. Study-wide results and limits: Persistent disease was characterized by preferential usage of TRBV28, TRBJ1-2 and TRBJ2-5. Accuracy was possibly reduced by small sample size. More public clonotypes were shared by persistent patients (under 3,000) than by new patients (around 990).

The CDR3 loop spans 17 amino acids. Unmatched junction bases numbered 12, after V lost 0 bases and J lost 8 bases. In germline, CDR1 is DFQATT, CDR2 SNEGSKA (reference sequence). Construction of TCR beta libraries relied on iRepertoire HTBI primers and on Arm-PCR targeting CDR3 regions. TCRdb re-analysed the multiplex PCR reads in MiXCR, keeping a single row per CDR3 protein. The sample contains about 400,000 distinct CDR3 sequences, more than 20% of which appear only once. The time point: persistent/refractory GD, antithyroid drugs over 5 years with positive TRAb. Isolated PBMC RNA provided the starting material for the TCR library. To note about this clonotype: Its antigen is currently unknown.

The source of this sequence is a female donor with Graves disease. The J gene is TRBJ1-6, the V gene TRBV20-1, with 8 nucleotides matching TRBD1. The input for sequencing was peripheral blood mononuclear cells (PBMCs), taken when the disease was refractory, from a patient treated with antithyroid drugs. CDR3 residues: CSARDSGQAIVDSPLHF. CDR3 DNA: TGCAGTGCTAGAGATTCGGGACAGGCAATTGTAGATTCACCCCTCCACTTT.